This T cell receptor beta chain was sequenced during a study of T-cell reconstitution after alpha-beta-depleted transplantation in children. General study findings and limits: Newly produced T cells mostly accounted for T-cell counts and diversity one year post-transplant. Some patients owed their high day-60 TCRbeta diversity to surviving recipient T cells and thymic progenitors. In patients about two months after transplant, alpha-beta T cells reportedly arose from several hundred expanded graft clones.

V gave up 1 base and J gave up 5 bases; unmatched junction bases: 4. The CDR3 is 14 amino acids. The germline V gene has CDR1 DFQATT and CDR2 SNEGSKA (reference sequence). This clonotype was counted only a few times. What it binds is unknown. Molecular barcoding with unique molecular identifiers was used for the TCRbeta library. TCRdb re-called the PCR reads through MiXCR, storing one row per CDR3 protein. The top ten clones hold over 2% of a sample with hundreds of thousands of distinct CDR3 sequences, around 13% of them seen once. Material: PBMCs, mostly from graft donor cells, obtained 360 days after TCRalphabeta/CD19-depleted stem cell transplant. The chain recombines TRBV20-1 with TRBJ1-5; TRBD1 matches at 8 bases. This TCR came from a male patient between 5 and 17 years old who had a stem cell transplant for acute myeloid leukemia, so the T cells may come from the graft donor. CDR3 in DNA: TGCAGTGCTAGAGGGACAGGGCCCCATCAGCCCCAGCATTTT. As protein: CSARGTGPHQPQHF.